The 26 T cell receptor beta chains in this list originate from one sample, sequenced in a study of T cell responses to AZD1222 COVID-19 vaccine. Assay: immunoSEQ multiplex PCR; the TCRdb copy retains only in-frame clones and omits some. Among over 85,000 clones, 88% were seen once, and the ten largest hold 1.6%. This specimen was peripheral blood, taken on day 0 of AZD1222 vaccination. Receptors originate from an adult in good health.

The CDR3 is CASSVEPGTGGSETQYF. Here the CDR3 DNA reads TGTGCCAGCAGCGTAGAACCTGGGACAGGGGGCTCAGAGACCCAGTACTTC. The gene calls are TRBV9 and TRBJ2-5; 12 nucleotides align to TRBD1. The CDR3 runs to 17 residues. Germline CDR1 SGDLS, CDR2 YYNGEE. J gave up 4 bases and V 0 bases, and 7 bases lay outside the gene matches.

V usage is TRBV2 and J usage is TRBJ1-2; 7 bases are shared with TRBD1. The V segment lost 2 bases and the J segment 6 bases; nucleotides outside the gene matches: 9. Germline V gives CDR1 SNHLY, CDR2 FYNNEI. The CDR3 is made up of 15 amino acids. The CDR3 DNA reads as TGTGCCAGCAGTGAATTCGTTACAGGGGTGGATGGCTACACCTTC. Translated, it gives CASSEFVTGVDGYTF.

The V call is TRBV19, the J call TRBJ1-2; 7 bases are a match to TRBD1. This CDR3 has 14 residues. After removal of 4 bases from V and 4 bases from J, the junction contained 6 bases not matched to a gene. Per germline, CDR1 LNHDA and CDR2 SQIVND (reference sequence). This CDR3 reads CASSTDRDSYGYTF. For the CDR3, the DNA is TGTGCCAGTAGTACCGATAGGGACAGCTATGGCTACACCTTC.

This CDR3 reads CASSLRGDNSPLHF. The CDR3 region has the DNA TGTGCCAGCAGCTTAAGAGGGGATAATTCACCCCTCCACTTT. V usage is TRBV7-9 and J usage is TRBJ1-6, with D possibly being TRBD1 (5 bases). The germline CDR1 and CDR2 sequences are SEHNR and FQNEAQ (reference sequence). The CDR3 length is 14 residues. The V gene lost 2 bases and the J gene lost 5 bases, with 7 bases spanning the gap.

The chain recombines TRBV28 with TRBJ1-2; no definite D call. This CDR3 region has 15 residues. Germline CDR1 is MDHEN and CDR2 is SYDVKM. V was pared by 5 bases and J by 6 bases, with 19 bases between. This CDR3 is CASSPMDWVGNGYTF. In nucleotides, the CDR3 is TGTGCCAGCAGTCCGATGGACTGGGTTGGAAATGGCTACACCTTC.

This chain links TRBV6-5 with TRBJ2-5; perhaps TRBD2 as D (6 bases). V lost 5 bases and J lost 2, with 12 bases in between. Germline CDR1 is MNHEY and CDR2 is SVGAGI. This CDR3 has 14 amino acids. The CDR3 spells CASSRGLLQETQYF. The CDR3 DNA sequence: TGTGCCAGCAGTAGGGGACTTTTACAAGAGACCCAGTACTTC.

The chain employs TRBV10-2 and TRBJ1-4; D unclear. This CDR3 is 12 amino acids long. V lost 3 bases and J 8 bases, leaving 7 bases between the germline ends. The germline CDR1 and CDR2 sequences are WSHSY and SAAADI. CDR3 region: CASSDLWEKLFF. CDR3 nucleotide sequence: TGCGCCAGCAGTGACTTGTGGGAAAAACTGTTTTTT.

CDR3 DNA sequence: TGTGCCAGCAGCGTCGGACAGGGGGGCACTGAAGCTTTCTTT. It translates to CASSVGQGGTEAFF. V gene TRBV9 combines with J gene TRBJ1-1; 10 positions agree with TRBD1. V lost 2 bases and J lost 4; bases outside the gene matches: 2. CDR1 and CDR2 from the germline V gene are SGDLS and YYNGEE. The CDR3 has 14 residues.

The rearrangement joins TRBV4-2 to TRBJ2-3, with D maybe TRBD1 (5 bases). Germline V gene sequence: CDR1 LGHNA, CDR2 YNFKEQ. V lost 0 bases and J 5 bases, leaving 12 bases between the germline ends. CDR3 size: 15 residues. The CDR3 reads CASSQESAGIDTQYF. The CDR3 bases are TGTGCCAGCAGCCAAGAATCAGCAGGGATAGATACGCAGTATTTT.

This clone has only a few counts. The chain has TRBV6-5 and TRBJ2-4; D might be TRBD2 (5 bases). The CDR3 is 15 residues long. The germline V and J ends were trimmed by 5 bases and 3 bases, with 14 bases remaining between them. Germline V gives CDR1 MNHEY, CDR2 SVGAGI. The CDR3 sequence is CASSLFREYKNIQYF. As DNA, the CDR3 is TGTGCCAGCAGTCTTTTCCGGGAATACAAAAACATTCAGTACTTC.

The rearrangement uses TRBV5-1 and TRBJ2-7, with TRBD2 matching 9 bases. The CDR3 has 14 amino acids. Germline CDR1 and CDR2: SGHRS and YFSETQ. V shed 3 bases, J shed 1 base, and the junction held 2 bases outside the gene matches. DNA for the CDR3: TGCGCCAGCAGCTCAACTAGCGGGTCCTACGAGCAGTACTTC. Its protein product is CASSSTSGSYEQYF.

This chain links TRBV9 with TRBJ2-7; D is ambiguous. The CDR3 totals 13 residues. Trimming removed 0 bases at V and 5 bases at J, with 9 bases between. Germline V gene lookup returns CDR1 SGDLS and CDR2 YYNGEE. In DNA, the CDR3 is TGTGCCAGCAGCGTAGGGCCTAGAAACGAGCAGTACTTC. Translation gives CASSVGPRNEQYF.

This clone was counted once. This chain uses TRBV5-4 with TRBJ2-1, with 14 positions matching TRBD2. Germline values: CDR1 SGHNT, CDR2 YYREEE (reference sequence). V was pared by 6 bases and J by 8 bases, with 7 bases of the junction left unmatched. This CDR3 is built from 15 residues. CDR3 protein: CASIPTSGRVDEQFF. Here the CDR3 DNA reads TGTGCCAGCATCCCGACTAGCGGGAGGGTCGATGAGCAGTTCTTC.

V and J are TRBV12-5 and TRBJ1-5, with TRBD1 matching 10 bases. Germline CDR1 is LGHNT and CDR2 is FRNRAP. The ends lost 3 bases at V and 11 bases at J; junction bases unmatched: 10. This CDR3 is built from 15 residues. The chain's CDR3 is CASGFDRGQDSAQHF. DNA for the CDR3: TGTGCTAGTGGTTTCGACAGGGGGCAGGATTCAGCCCAGCATTTT.

This chain uses TRBV5-1 with TRBJ2-7; D could derive from TRBD1 or TRBD2 (6 bases each). With 4 bases removed from V and 5 bases from J, the gap between germline ends came to 19 bases. Germline V gene data show CDR1 as SGHRS and CDR2 as YFSETQ. The CDR3 extends over 15 amino acids. This CDR3 reads CASSRGDSGNDEQYF. The CDR3 bases are TGCGCCAGCAGCAGGGGGGACTCCGGGAACGACGAGCAGTACTTC.

The chain carries TRBV27 and TRBJ2-1; the D is unclear. The CDR3 is 16 amino acids. The V gene lost 5 bases and the J gene lost 0 bases, with 14 bases spanning the gap. Germline values: CDR1 MNHEY, CDR2 SMNVEV (reference sequence). CDR3: CASSLVQDSSYNEQFF. The CDR3 nucleotides read TGTGCCAGCAGTCTCGTTCAGGATAGCTCCTACAATGAGCAGTTCTTC.

The V call is TRBV5-5, the J call TRBJ1-6, with D uncertain. V gave up 0 bases and J gave up 6 bases, with 10 bases separating them. The CDR3 is made up of 15 amino acids. Germline V gene lookup returns CDR1 SGHKS and CDR2 YYEKEE (reference sequence). The CDR3 here is CASSLGILPNSPLHF. In DNA, the CDR3 is TGTGCCAGCAGCTTGGGAATTCTACCTAATTCACCCCTCCACTTT.

The CDR3, as DNA: TGCGCCAGCAGCTTGAATGTCTTCACAGATACGCAGTATTTT. Its translation: CASSLNVFTDTQYF. The J gene is TRBJ2-3, the V gene TRBV5-1, with D hard to call. V lost 1 base and J lost 2, with 8 bases in between. Per the germline V gene, CDR1 is SGHRS and CDR2 is YFSETQ. The CDR3 is 14 residues long. Combining the CDR3 with reference TRBV5-1 and TRBJ2-3 gives the whole variable domain KAGVTQTPRYLIKTRGQQVTLSCSPISGHRSVSWYQQTPGQGLQFLFEYFSETQRNKGNFPGRFSGRQFSNSRSEMNVSTLELGDSALYLCASSLNVFTDTQYFGPGTRLTVL.

The chain recombines TRBV6-4 with TRBJ1-2; D remains unclear. The CDR3 spans 13 residues. Deletions cut 7 bases from V and 4 bases from J, with 13 bases between. The germline CDR1 and CDR2 sequences are MRHNA and SNTAGT. The CDR3 nucleotides are TGTGCCAGCACTGCCGGTCCGGGCTATGGCTACACCTTC. Translated, it gives CASTAGPGYGYTF.

The chain uses TRBV12-3 or TRBV12-4 and TRBJ2-1, with 7 bases fitting TRBD1. The V and J ends lost 3 bases and 9 bases, in that order; junction bases with no gene match: 5. CDR3 length: 13 amino acids. Here the CDR3 DNA reads TGTGCCAGCAGTTTTATACAGGGGAGTGAGCAGTTCTTC. Its protein is CASSFIQGSEQFF.

The chain employs TRBV2 and TRBJ2-2; 7 nucleotides agree with TRBD2. This CDR3 has 15 residues. With V trimmed by 6 bases and J by 8 bases, 12 bases remained unmatched. Germline V gene lookup returns CDR1 SNHLY and CDR2 FYNNEI. As DNA, the CDR3 is TGTGCCAGCAGGGGCCGGGAGGCGGGAGCGGGGGAGCTGTTTTTT. Amino acids: CASRGREAGAGELFF. The variable domain in full, completed from reference TRBV2 and TRBJ2-2, reads EPEVTQTPSHQVTQMGQEVILRCVPISNHLYFYWYRQILGQKVEFLVSFYNNEISEKSEIFDDQFSVERPDGSNFTLKIRSTKLEDSAMYFCASRGREAGAGELFFGEGSRLTVL.

The chain joins TRBV10-1 to TRBJ2-1; D assignment may be TRBD1 or TRBD2 (6 bases each). CDR1 is WNHNN and CDR2 is SYGVQD in the germline V gene (reference sequence). The CDR3 is 14 amino acids. Trimming took 3 bases from V and 2 from J, leaving 8 bases between them. The CDR3, as DNA: TGCGCCAGCAGTGAAGGGGGGCCCTACAATGAGCAGTTCTTC. Its protein is CASSEGGPYNEQFF.

The chain couples TRBV19 to TRBJ2-1, with 10 bases that match TRBD2. The CDR3 is 17 residues long. Germline CDR1 and CDR2: LNHDA and SQIVND (reference sequence). V was clipped by 3 bases and J by 3 bases; unmatched bases: 8. The CDR3 loop is CASSMALTSGVYNEQFF. For the CDR3, the DNA is TGTGCCAGTAGTATGGCGTTAACTAGCGGGGTCTACAATGAGCAGTTCTTC. The full variable domain, in which reference TRBV19 and TRBJ2-1 provide the parts outside the CDR3, is DGGITQSPKYLFRKEGQNVTLSCEQNLNHDAMYWYRQDPGQGLRLIYYSQIVNDFQKGDIAEGYSVSREKKESFPLTVTSAQKNPTAFYLCASSMALTSGVYNEQFFGPGTRLTVL.

The chain uses TRBV20-1 and TRBJ1-1; 11 bases fit TRBD1. V dropped 5 bases and J dropped 11; count of bases not matched to a gene: 4. This CDR3 contains 11 residues. Per the germline V gene, CDR1 is DFQATT and CDR2 is SNEGSKA (reference sequence). The CDR3 reads CSAYGQGAAFF. The DNA for the CDR3 is TGCAGTGCTTACGGACAGGGGGCGGCTTTCTTT.

The chain has TRBV7-9 and TRBJ1-2, with D unclear. The CDR3 loop spans 15 amino acids. V lost 0 bases and J lost 7, with 15 bases in between. From germline, CDR1 is SEHNR and CDR2 FQNEAQ (reference sequence). DNA for the CDR3: TGTGCCAGCAGCTTAGCGCAAGTCCAAGCGAGTGGCTACACCTTC. Amino acids: CASSLAQVQASGYTF.

The chain uses TRBV10-3 and TRBJ1-1; D may be TRBD1 (6 bases). The CDR3 sequence is 16 residues long. The V end was cut by 5 bases, the J end by 1 base, with 17 bases between. The germline CDR1 and CDR2 sequences are ENHRY and SYGVKD. As DNA, the CDR3 is TGTGCCATCAGTTCGTCTGTACAGGGCAAGAACACTGAAGCTTTCTTT. It codes for CAISSSVQGKNTEAFF.